Listed here is a single T cell receptor beta chain. Its antigen is not identified. This record comes from a study of cytomegalovirus exposure and HLA in healthy donors. Study findings and constraints: Specificity for CMV antigens was confirmed in vitro for a few of the CMV-associated chains.

Germline CDR1 and CDR2: MNHEY and SMNVEV (reference sequence). The CDR3 loop spans 15 amino acids. V lost 3 bases to trimming and J lost 4 bases, with 16 bases between them. A multiplex PCR was run with 60 Vbeta primers and 13 Jbeta primers. Here immunoSEQ multiplex PCR was the method, and the copy in TCRdb shows in-frame clones only, minus some. Its table lists some 120,000 clones. Healthy people donating bone marrow made up the donors. In nominal health when sampled, donors likely had unrecorded immune exposures nonetheless. The TCR comes from a man younger than 35 in good health and CMV-seronegative. The chain has TRBV27 and TRBJ2-7, with TRBD2 as a possible D gene (7 bases). The sequencing input was PBMCs. The CDR3 sequence is CASSFRGAIGYEQYF. The CDR3 DNA follows: TGTGCCAGCAGTTTTCGGGGGGCAATTGGATACGAGCAGTACTTC.